The 20 T cell receptor beta chains given below trace back to one sample, sequenced in a study of T cells after yellow fever vaccination. MiXCR was run by TCRdb on the 5' RACE reads, yielding one entry per CDR3 protein. The profile shows 550,000 or so distinct CDR3 sequences, about 19% of them singletons. Sequences were derived from PBMCs, sampled 15 days after the yellow fever booster vaccination. These TCRs come from a man aged 25-45 years who received the YFV17D yellow fever vaccine.

This clonotype was seen a handful of times. The chain combines TRBV2 with TRBJ1-4, with 7 bases fitting TRBD1. V shed 0 bases and J 8 bases; nucleotides not matched to a gene: 9. Germline CDR1 reads SNHLY; CDR2 reads FYNNEI. The CDR3 runs to 16 residues. The CDR3 nucleotides read TGTGCCAGCAGTGAAGCCCTGGGGCAGGGGGAGGAAAAACTGTTTTTT. This encodes CASSEALGQGEEKLFF.

This clonotype turned up a few times. This chain joins TRBV7-2 and TRBJ2-7, with TRBD1 matching over 10 bases. Germline V gene data show CDR1 as SGHTA and CDR2 as FQGNSA. J was trimmed by 6 bases and V by 2 bases; bases with no gene match: 1. This CDR3 spans 13 amino acids. In DNA form, the CDR3 reads TGTGCCAGCAGCTTAAGGGACAGGGGCGAGCAGTACTTC. Its protein product is CASSLRDRGEQYF.

This clonotype turned up a few times. This chain uses TRBV4-3 with TRBJ2-2, with TRBD2 as a possible D gene (5 bases). CDR1 and CDR2 from the germline V gene are LGHNA and YSLEER. There are 16 residues in the CDR3. With 4 bases removed from V and 6 bases from J, the gap between germline ends came to 18 bases. The chain's CDR3 is CASSRLTTFSSGELFF. The CDR3 DNA sequence: TGCGCCAGCAGCCGACTAACAACATTCAGTTCCGGGGAGCTGTTTTTT.

This chain joins TRBV12-3 or TRBV12-4 and TRBJ1-4; 8 positions agree with TRBD1. Unmatched junction bases numbered 5, after V lost 3 bases and J lost 5 bases. This CDR3 comprises 15 residues. The CDR3 loop reads CASSFFQGANEKLFF. In DNA, the CDR3 is TGTGCCAGCAGTTTCTTTCAGGGGGCAAATGAAAAACTGTTTTTT.

The sample holds a few counts of this clonotype. The rearrangement uses TRBV7-9 and TRBJ2-4; D uncertain. The CDR3 is made up of 14 amino acids. Per the germline V gene, CDR1 is SEHNR and CDR2 is FQNEAQ (reference sequence). V dropped 3 bases and J dropped 8 bases, with 14 bases sitting between them. The CDR3, as DNA: TGTGCCAGCAGCTTGGGGATCAGTGGAGACATTCAGTACTTC. Amino acids: CASSLGISGDIQYF.

V usage is TRBV7-8 and J usage is TRBJ2-1; a possible D gene is TRBD2 (5 bases). This CDR3 comprises 16 residues. V was clipped by 6 bases and J by 7 bases, with 22 bases between them. CDR1 is SGHVS, CDR2 FQNEAQ, per germline. CDR3 residues: CASRGLGSYATNEQFF. CDR3 DNA sequence: TGTGCCAGCAGGGGCCTTGGGAGCTATGCCACTAATGAGCAGTTCTTC.

The V and J genes are TRBV20-1 and TRBJ1-1; D remains ambiguous. There are 14 residues in the CDR3. Germline CDR1 DFQATT, CDR2 SNEGSKA (reference sequence). Trimming cost V 6 bases and J 1 base, with 15 bases left between them. In DNA form, the CDR3 reads TGCAGTGCCCACACGGAGAGACAGAACACTGAAGCTTTCTTT. Encoded protein: CSAHTERQNTEAFF.

This clonotype was recorded a few times. The chain has TRBV24-1 and TRBJ2-1; TRBD2 is a possible D gene (6 bases). This CDR3 region has 14 residues. Trimming took 0 bases from V and 6 from J, leaving 8 bases between them. Germline lookup yields CDR1 KGHDR and CDR2 SFDVKD. The CDR3 loop is CATSDLTSSNEQFF. The CDR3 coding sequence is TGTGCCACCAGTGATTTGACTAGCTCCAATGAGCAGTTCTTC.

This clonotype occurred a few times. The chain combines TRBV29-1 with TRBJ2-1; D is unclear. Germline CDR1 and CDR2: SQVTM and ANQGSEA. This CDR3 is 10 amino acids long. V was trimmed by 5 bases and J by 10 bases, leaving 9 bases between them. CDR3 protein: CSVLAPEQFF. The CDR3 coding sequence is TGCAGCGTTTTAGCCCCAGAGCAGTTCTTC.

The DNA of the CDR3 is TGCAGTGCCGGGGGGGCGGGAGGGCCCGGAAGCACAGATACGCAGTATTTT. Translating it yields CSAGGAGGPGSTDTQYF. The chain couples TRBV20-1 to TRBJ2-3; TRBD2 matches 9 bases. The germline CDR1 and CDR2 sequences are DFQATT and SNEGSKA (reference sequence). The CDR3 extends over 17 amino acids. Losses at the gene ends were 6 bases for V and 0 bases for J; bases not matched to a gene: 13.

The chain joins TRBV20-1 to TRBJ2-3, with D hard to call. Looked up from germline, CDR1 is DFQATT and CDR2 is SNEGSKA (reference sequence). The germline V and J ends were trimmed by 5 bases and 1 base, with 10 bases remaining between them. This CDR3 contains 13 residues. CDR3 DNA: TGCAGTGCTGAGGATGGGGGCACAGATACGCAGTATTTT. It yields the protein CSAEDGGTDTQYF.

V and J are TRBV29-1 and TRBJ2-1, with D possibly TRBD2 on 5 matching bases. Trimming cost V 4 bases and J 0 bases, with 10 bases left between them. Per the germline V gene, CDR1 is SQVTM and CDR2 is ANQGSEA. The CDR3 totals 14 residues. CDR3 protein: CSVVEGSSYNEQFF. The CDR3 DNA reads as TGCAGCGTTGTAGAAGGGAGCTCCTACAATGAGCAGTTCTTC.

This clonotype was detected a few times. The rearrangement uses TRBV20-1 and TRBJ2-7, with a weak D call TRBD2 (7 bases). The germline CDR1 and CDR2 sequences are DFQATT and SNEGSKA (reference sequence). This CDR3 comprises 14 residues. Trimming removed 7 bases from V and 0 bases from J, with 16 bases in between. CDR3 sequence reads: CSVLGGASSYEQYF. As DNA, the CDR3 is TGCAGTGTCTTGGGGGGGGCGAGCTCCTACGAGCAGTACTTC.

V gene TRBV4-3 combines with J gene TRBJ2-5, with D possibly being TRBD2 (5 bases). CDR1 is LGHNA, CDR2 YSLEER, per germline. The CDR3 loop spans 18 amino acids. The V gene lost 0 bases and the J gene lost 4 bases, with 21 bases spanning the gap. CDR3 protein: CASSQERTYGVGGETQYF. DNA of the CDR3: TGCGCCAGCAGCCAAGAAAGGACCTATGGAGTCGGAGGAGAGACCCAGTACTTC.

This clonotype has more than one count but fewer than ten. The chain joins TRBV7-2 to TRBJ2-5, with TRBD1 identical over 9 bases. The germline V gene has CDR1 SGHTA and CDR2 FQGNSA. The V and J ends lost 5 bases and 5 bases, in that order; junction bases with no gene match: 15. The CDR3 is made up of 17 amino acids. CDR3 residues: CASSVGIGQGRQETQYF. CDR3 DNA: TGTGCCAGCAGCGTAGGGATTGGACAGGGGAGGCAGGAGACCCAGTACTTC.

In the case of this clonotype: Mismatch with germline at one junction end may stem from a read error. CDR3 residues: CASRLLGGELYF. The CDR3 DNA reads TGTGCCAGCAGGCTCCTAGGCGGGGAGCTGTATTTT. The chain joins TRBV12-3 or TRBV12-4 to TRBJ2-2; D is possibly TRBD2 (6 bases). There are 12 residues in the CDR3.

The table lists this clonotype with a few counts. The rearrangement joins TRBV7-3 to TRBJ2-3, with 7 bases fitting TRBD2. CDR1 and CDR2 from the germline V gene are SGHTA and FQGTGA. The CDR3 totals 14 residues. V was clipped by 1 base and J by 6 bases; unmatched bases: 4. DNA of the CDR3: TGTGCCAGCAGCTTAAGCGGGGGTAGGGATACGCAGTATTTT. The encoded protein is CASSLSGGRDTQYF.

This clonotype was counted between two and nine times. The rearrangement links TRBV10-3 to TRBJ2-3, with 10 nucleotides matching TRBD1. Germline V lookup: CDR1 ENHRY, CDR2 SYGVKD. This CDR3 is 16 amino acids long. V lost 6 bases and J lost 1; bases outside the gene matches: 7. The CDR3 DNA reads as TGTGCCATCAGCGGAGCCGGGACAGGGGGCACAGATACGCAGTATTTT. It encodes CAISGAGTGGTDTQYF.

A few counts support this clonotype. The chain employs TRBV7-8 and TRBJ2-3, with D tentatively TRBD1 or TRBD2 (6 bases each). V was trimmed by 1 base and J by 4 bases, leaving 12 bases between them. Germline V gene data show CDR1 as SGHVS and CDR2 as FQNEAQ. This CDR3 contains 15 residues. The CDR3 coding sequence is TGTGCCAGCAGCTTAGAAGGAGGGGGGCCAGATACGCAGTATTTT. This gives the protein CASSLEGGGPDTQYF. Together with reference TRBV7-8 and TRBJ2-3, the CDR3 gives the full variable domain: GAGVSQSPRYKVAKRGQDVALRCDPISGHVSLFWYQQALGQGPEFLTYFQNEAQLDKSGLPSDRFFAERPEGSVSTLKIQRTQQEDSAVYLCASSLEGGGPDTQYFGPGTRLTVL.

This clonotype was detected a few times. The CDR3 spells CASSQFEEQYF. In DNA, the CDR3 is TGTGCCAGCAGCCAGTTCGAAGAGCAGTACTTC. V gene TRBV4-2 combines with J gene TRBJ2-7; D is uncertain. Germline assignment: CDR1 LGHNA and CDR2 YNFKEQ. The V end lost 3 bases, the J end lost 7 bases, and 7 bases lay between the germline ends. The CDR3 extends over 11 amino acids.